This T cell receptor (beta chain) was profiled in a study of T cell changes during pregnancy in multiple sclerosis. Sequencing was performed with immunoSEQ multiplex PCR; in TCRdb, only in-frame clones are kept and a portion is missing. The sample has fewer than 90,000 clones; approximately 92% are singletons. This clone was detected only once. CDR1 is MNHEY and CDR2 is SVGAGI in the germline V gene. The CDR3 totals 12 residues. Deletions cut 5 bases from V and 4 bases from J, with 8 bases between. This chain connects TRBV6-5 to TRBJ2-5, with D hard to call. The source material was peripheral blood, sampled in the third trimester of pregnancy. The sequence came from a female donor in good health, enrolled as a control in a pregnancy study. In DNA form, the CDR3 reads TGTGCCAGCAGTACCCCGGGAGAGACCCAGTACTTC. This codes for CASSTPGETQYF.